In this sample, the clone carrying this TCR beta chain turned up a few times. A junction end diverges from the germline sequence, so it may reflect a read error. The CDR3 is made up of 15 amino acids. Germline V gene lookup returns CDR1 SEHNR and CDR2 FQNEAQ (reference sequence). Original processing methods: Nucleated cell number was recorded as an estimate derived from reference gene primer amplification. Using immunoSEQ multiplex PCR, the repertoire was profiled, and TCRdb retains in-frame clones only, with some absent. The V and J calls and clone size were taken over from that table, and D and trimming were inferred from the DNA. Among 310,000 or so clones listed, over 70% were seen once. These data are taken from a study of blood T cell repertoires in COVID-19. The overall study: From the United States, Italy and Spain came samples of acute and convalescent COVID-19. The cDNA or gDNA used as material had been derived from T cells, B-cell-depleted T cells, or PBMCs.

The sequenced sample was peripheral blood. This chain connects TRBV7-9 to TRBJ2-7; 7 bases are a match to TRBD2. This receptor was taken from a woman aged 45-65 years with acute or convalescent COVID-19. As DNA, the CDR3 is TGTGCCAGCAGATTAGTGCGGGGGACCTCCTACGAGCAGTACTTC. Amino acid sequence: CASRLVRGTSYEQYF.